The 21 T cell receptor beta chains below all came from one sample that was sequenced in a study of identifying expanded T cells in peripheral blood. Here immunoSEQ multiplex PCR was the method, and the copy in TCRdb shows in-frame clones only, minus some. There are more than 90,000 clones in the sample; around 88% occur only once, and roughly a sixth lies in the top ten. The sequencing input was blood. The receptors shown here come from a person aged 18 to 75 in good health.

The chain recombines TRBV9 with TRBJ2-5; 7 positions agree with TRBD1. The J call may be faulty, since TRBJ2-7 better matches the DNA end. CDR3 length: 16 amino acids. The germline V gene encodes CDR1 SGDLS and CDR2 YYNGEE. CDR3 in amino acids: CASSARWKDRTYEQYF. The CDR3 nucleotides read TGTGCCAGCAGCGCGCGGTGGAAGGACAGGACCTACGAGCAGTACTTC.

The CDR3 DNA reads as TGTGCCAGCAGCGATACAGGGAGGGTTAGCTATGGCTACACCTTC. It encodes CASSDTGRVSYGYTF. The J gene is TRBJ1-2, the V gene TRBV5-6; D possibly corresponds to TRBD1 (6 bases). Germline values: CDR1 SGHDT, CDR2 YYEEEE. The CDR3 extends over 15 amino acids. The ends were cut back, 4 bases at V and 4 bases at J, with 17 bases in the middle.

The chain links TRBV5-1 to TRBJ2-6, with D possibly being TRBD1 (6 bases). From germline, CDR1 is SGHRS and CDR2 YFSETQ. V was pared by 6 bases and J by 2 bases, with 39 bases between. The CDR3 sequence is 24 residues long. The CDR3 protein is CASTLIAPVRQTGTPTPGANVLTF. CDR3 coding DNA: TGCGCCAGCACCCTGATCGCACCTGTGCGCCAGACCGGGACACCTACTCCTGGGGCCAACGTCCTGACTTTC.

The CDR3 sequence is CASALDSAGAETQYF. The CDR3 DNA follows: TGTGCCAGCGCCTTAGACTCAGCGGGAGCGGAGACCCAGTACTTC. The chain carries TRBV2 and TRBJ2-5; 8 nucleotides align to TRBD2. The ends lost 8 bases at V and 5 bases at J; junction bases unmatched: 13. Per the germline V gene, CDR1 is SNHLY and CDR2 is FYNNEI. This CDR3 region has 15 residues. The complete variable domain, with remaining parts taken from reference TRBV2 and TRBJ2-5, reads EPEVTQTPSHQVTQMGQEVILRCVPISNHLYFYWYRQILGQKVEFLVSFYNNEISEKSEIFDDQFSVERPDGSNFTLKIRSTKLEDSAMYFCASALDSAGAETQYFGPGTRLLVL.

This chain connects TRBV27 to TRBJ2-5; the D is unclear. Germline CDR1 reads MNHEY; CDR2 reads SMNVEV (reference sequence). The CDR3 is 13 residues long. The V gene lost 1 base and the J gene lost 4 bases, with 7 bases spanning the gap. The CDR3: CASSLYSRETQYF. The CDR3 nucleotides read TGTGCCAGCAGTTTATATAGCCGAGAGACCCAGTACTTC.

V is TRBV9 and J is TRBJ2-1; 7 bases map to TRBD1. The V segment lost 2 bases and the J segment 5 bases; nucleotides outside the gene matches: 4. The CDR3 runs to 14 residues. Germline CDR1 and CDR2: SGDLS and YYNGEE. The CDR3 DNA reads as TGTGCCAGCAGCGTCCGGGACAGTAACAATGAGCAGTTCTTC. Its translation: CASSVRDSNNEQFF.

This chain connects TRBV28 to TRBJ1-5, with 9 bases matching TRBD1. V was pared by 5 bases and J by 4 bases, with 12 bases of the junction left unmatched. The CDR3 totals 17 residues. Germline CDR1 is MDHEN and CDR2 is SYDVKM. The CDR3 nucleotides are TGTGCCAGCAGTGAGTCACTTGGACAGGGGAGGAATCAGCCCCAGCATTTT. This encodes CASSESLGQGRNQPQHF. The complete variable domain, with remaining parts taken from reference TRBV28 and TRBJ1-5, reads DVKVTQSSRYLVKRTGEKVFLECVQDMDHENMFWYRQDPGLGLRLIYFSYDVKMKEKGDIPEGYSVSREKKERFSLILESASTNQTSMYLCASSESLGQGRNQPQHFGDGTRLSIL.

The chain couples TRBV11-2 to TRBJ2-3; D remains unclear. This CDR3 is 12 amino acids long. Germline-derived CDR1 and CDR2 are SGHAT and FQNNGV. Trimming removed 5 bases at V and 6 bases at J, with 9 bases between. CDR3 sequence (DNA): TGTGCCAGCAGCGTGCGAGATGATACGCAGTATTTT. Encoded protein: CASSVRDDTQYF.

This clone came up once. This chain uses TRBV13 with TRBJ2-7; 9 nucleotides align to TRBD1. With V trimmed by 3 bases and J by 7 bases, 7 bases remained unmatched. The CDR3 consists of 14 residues. The germline V gene has CDR1 PRHDT and CDR2 FYEKMQ (reference sequence). The CDR3 spells CASSFTQGAREQYF. The CDR3 DNA follows: TGTGCCAGCAGCTTCACACAGGGGGCAAGGGAGCAGTACTTC.

The rearrangement joins TRBV5-6 to TRBJ2-7, with D perhaps TRBD1 (6 bases). Germline values: CDR1 SGHDT, CDR2 YYEEEE. V lost 0 bases, J lost 5 bases, and 12 bases lay in between. The CDR3 sequence is 14 residues long. CDR3 DNA sequence: TGTGCCAGCAGCTTGGCCGGGACATCCCACGAGCAGTACTTC. Residues: CASSLAGTSHEQYF.

V and J are TRBV6-6 and TRBJ2-5, with D unclear. Germline V gives CDR1 MNHNY, CDR2 SVGAGI (reference sequence). The CDR3 runs to 12 residues. Trimming removed 4 bases from V and 6 bases from J, with 9 bases in between. The CDR3 protein is CASSSWDQTQYF. CDR3 sequence (DNA): TGTGCCAGCAGTTCCTGGGATCAGACCCAGTACTTC.

The chain couples TRBV10-1 to TRBJ1-5, with a tentative D call TRBD1 (6 bases). Germline V gene data show CDR1 as WNHNN and CDR2 as SYGVQD (reference sequence). V was pared by 2 bases and J by 6 bases, with 8 bases between. This CDR3 is built from 13 residues. CDR3 protein: CASSEGGLQPQHF. In DNA, the CDR3 is TGCGCCAGCAGTGAGGGGGGGCTTCAGCCCCAGCATTTT.

V is TRBV7-9 and J is TRBJ2-1; D call uncertain. The germline V gene encodes CDR1 SEHNR and CDR2 FQNEAQ (reference sequence). The CDR3 loop spans 10 amino acids. Trimming cost V 6 bases and J 6 bases, with 3 bases left between them. CDR3 in amino acids: CASSGNEQFF. CDR3 in DNA: TGTGCCAGCAGTGGCAATGAGCAGTTCTTC.

J is TRBJ1-2 and V is TRBV2; 9 bases fit TRBD1. Trimming took 4 bases from V and 6 from J; bases not matched to a gene: 6. The CDR3 is 14 amino acids. Looked up from germline, CDR1 is SNHLY and CDR2 is FYNNEI. The CDR3, as DNA: TGTGCCAGCAGTGCAGGACAGGGGTATGATGGCTACACCTTC. Translation: CASSAGQGYDGYTF.

V is TRBV5-1 and J is TRBJ2-5; 7 nucleotides agree with TRBD2. Germline V gives CDR1 SGHRS, CDR2 YFSETQ. The trim removed 2 bases at V and 4 bases at J, leaving 11 bases unmatched. The CDR3 is 16 residues long. CDR3 coding DNA: TGCGCCAGCAGCTTAGGCGAGGGAGGGGCCGGAGAGACCCAGTACTTC. Translation gives CASSLGEGGAGETQYF. Using reference TRBV5-1 and TRBJ2-5 for the parts outside the CDR3, the full variable domain is KAGVTQTPRYLIKTRGQQVTLSCSPISGHRSVSWYQQTPGQGLQFLFEYFSETQRNKGNFPGRFSGRQFSNSRSEMNVSTLELGDSALYLCASSLGEGGAGETQYFGPGTRLLVL.

This clone has only one observation. The chain combines TRBV6-1 with TRBJ1-6; 8 bases line up with TRBD1. Trimming cost V 4 bases and J 3 bases; bases outside gene matches: 2. CDR1 MNHNS and CDR2 SASEGT come from the germline V gene. The CDR3 contains 15 residues. For the CDR3, the DNA is TGTGCCAGCAGTGGGGGACAGGACTATAATTCACCCCTCCACTTT. Encoded protein: CASSGGQDYNSPLHF.

CDR3 bases: TGTGCCAGCAGTGAAGCCCACCTAGCGGGGGCCCAAGAGACCCAGTACTTC. Protein: CASSEAHLAGAQETQYF. The J gene is TRBJ2-5, the V gene TRBV2, with 10 bases matching TRBD2. CDR3 size: 17 residues. V shed 0 bases, J shed 1 base, and the junction held 5 bases outside the gene matches. Per germline, CDR1 SNHLY and CDR2 FYNNEI.

The V call is TRBV7-7, the J call TRBJ2-7; D possibly corresponds to TRBD2 (6 bases). The CDR3 covers 14 residues. Germline V lookup: CDR1 SSHAT, CDR2 FNYEAQ (reference sequence). V lost 5 bases and J lost 0, with 11 bases in between. This CDR3 reads CASSAGLHSYEQYF. CDR3 sequence (DNA): TGTGCCAGCAGCGCGGGACTCCACTCCTACGAGCAGTACTTC.

The V gene is TRBV4-1, the J gene TRBJ2-1, with D perhaps assigned TRBD1 or TRBD2 (6 bases each). The CDR3 has 17 residues. Trimming took 3 bases from V and 3 from J, leaving 18 bases between them. CDR1 and CDR2 from the germline V gene are MGHRA and YSYEKL. As DNA, the CDR3 is TGCGCCAGCAGCCAGGTTAAGGGGGGAACGGGCTACAATGAGCAGTTCTTC. This gives the protein CASSQVKGGTGYNEQFF.

J is TRBJ1-5 and V is TRBV6-5; D remains ambiguous. Per germline, CDR1 MNHEY and CDR2 SVGAGI. Trimming took off 6 bases at V and 0 bases at J, with 12 bases between the two ends. This CDR3 is built from 15 residues. The CDR3 DNA reads as TGTGCCAGCAGAGAGGCTCTCTATAGCAATCAGCCCCAGCATTTT. It specifies CASREALYSNQPQHF.

The V gene is TRBV7-9, the J gene TRBJ2-3; a weak D match, TRBD2 (7 bases). The CDR3 covers 15 residues. CDR1 and CDR2 (germline): SEHNR, FQNEAQ (reference sequence). V was clipped by 0 bases and J by 3 bases, with 10 bases between them. This chain's CDR3 is CASSLARGTTDTQYF. Written as DNA, the CDR3 is TGTGCCAGCAGCTTAGCGCGGGGGACAACAGATACGCAGTATTTT.